This TCR beta chain was sequenced during a study of beta chain features in type 1 diabetes (dated 2018 in TCRdb). Some background on the complete study: Patients and healthy donors did not differ in mean age, gender distribution, total cell number or subset yield. The study compared TCRB repertoires of sorted circulating CD4+ T cell subsets between recently diagnosed type 1 diabetes patients and matched healthy donors. Naive and central memory subsets were obtained from all 28 donors, but regulatory and stem cell-like memory subsets were isolated from only 8 patients and about 8 healthy donors. A total of roughly 100 million sorted cells were examined across all samples, and the number of cells per subset was strongly correlated with RNA yield. Results and caveats for the whole study, not just this receptor: PCR might favor shorter templates, but patient and control samples were amplified and corrected together, so any skew would affect both groups equally. Because cDNA was sequenced instead of genomic DNA, activated cells with high expression could be over-represented, although the groups did not differ in activation or CD3 levels. Patients with type 1 diabetes made fewer insertions and deleted more nucleotides at VDJ recombination sites, implying thymic rearrangement abnormalities. In all four CD4+ subsets, TCRB CDR3 length was moderately but significantly shorter in type 1 diabetes patients. HLA sub-analyses involved small numbers of individuals, so any influence of HLA type on TCRB rearrangement remained unresolved. Naive, central memory and regulatory TCRB repertoires appeared to be more similar among patients than among healthy donors.

Trimming takes 5 bases off V and 4 bases off J; junction bases not matched to a gene: 5. CDR1 SGHNT and CDR2 YYREEE were looked up in the germline V gene (reference sequence). Measured from the cysteine to the phenylalanine, the CDR3 is 13 residues long. Only CDR3 DNA remains: 39 bases, in frame from the first base. Each donor gave one peripheral blood draw, roughly 120 mL on average, collected into heparinised tubes. A BD FACSAria II and a panel including CD45RO, CCR7, CD25, CD127, CD95 and CD27 were used to sort naive, central memory, regulatory and stem cell-like memory CD4+ T cells. Every sorted population had a purity above 95%. Right away, PBMCs were isolated by Lymphoprep density gradient centrifugation and were stained directly, with no culture step. To minimize batch effects, samples were stained and sorted in pairs, one healthy donor with one patient per experiment. About this clone itself: Its target antigen remains unknown. No much larger clone is present one base from it, and per-base qualities are unavailable.

The entire amount of isolated RNA was reverse transcribed using the High Capacity cDNA Reverse Transcription Kit, so the sequenced TCRB transcripts were expressed ones. Naive, central memory and regulatory T cell samples underwent deep immunoSEQ sequencing, averaging about 3.5 million total reads per sample. Sorted cells were lysed in RLT buffer and RNA was extracted with DNase-treated RNeasy Micro or Mini kits, depending on cell number. Each cell subset was processed on its own to prevent cross-contamination, while patient and healthy donor samples were processed together. Using the immunoSEQ multiplex PCR, TCRB sequences were amplified from cDNA into 87-bp fragments spanning the CDR3 region. Sequencing of the amplicons was performed on the Illumina HiSeq platform. As for how the authors treated the data: Synthetic template baselines were used to correct PCR bias computationally, reads within Hamming distance 2 were collapsed together, and singletons that could not be merged were discarded. Reads were aligned against IMGT to assign V, D and J genes, CDR3 length and insertions or deletions at six rearrangement sites. Clonotype counts were normalized to sorted cell number within each subset before computing true diversity and Gini coefficients with the tcR R package. The overlap coefficient, calculated on TCRB nucleotide sequences, was used to measure repertoire sharing. Out-of-frame TCRB sequences from naive cells were analyzed to stand in for the pre-selection repertoire. This is the immuneACCESS table as TCRdb keeps it, with only in-frame sequences that have V and J called. A part of the clones is gone; compared with another copy, unresolved V genes explain less than half, and the rest is unexplained. Clonal size and the V and J genes are those of that table, whereas D and trimming came from the DNA. This sample gives 450,000 or so clones in total; more than 9.5% of them show up just once. The ten largest account for over 0.04% of the sample.

The chain was built from TRBV5-4 and TRBJ2-5; 7 central bases correspond to TRBD2. The TCR originated in a woman between 18 and 29 years old in good health. Sequencing input: naive CD4+ T cells from blood. The cell subset or site label, as the study defines it: true naive CD4+ T cells. At the DNA level, the sequence is TGTGCCAGCAGGCCGCCGGGGGGAGAGACCCAGTACTTC. Its amino acids are CASRPPGGETQYF.